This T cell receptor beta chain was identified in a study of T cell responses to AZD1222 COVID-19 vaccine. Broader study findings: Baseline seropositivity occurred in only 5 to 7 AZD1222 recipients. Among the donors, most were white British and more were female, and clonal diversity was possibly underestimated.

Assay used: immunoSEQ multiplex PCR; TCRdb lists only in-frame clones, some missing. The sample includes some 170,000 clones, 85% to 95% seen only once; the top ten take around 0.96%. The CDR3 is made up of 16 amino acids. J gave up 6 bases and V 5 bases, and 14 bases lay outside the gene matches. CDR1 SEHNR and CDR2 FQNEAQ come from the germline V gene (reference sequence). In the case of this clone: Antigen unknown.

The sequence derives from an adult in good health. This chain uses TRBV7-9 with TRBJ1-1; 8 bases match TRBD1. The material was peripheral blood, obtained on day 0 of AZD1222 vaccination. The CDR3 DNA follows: TGTGCCAGCAGCCCGTTCCGGACAGGGAGTTGGGCTGAAGCTTTCTTT. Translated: CASSPFRTGSWAEAFF.